This TCR beta chain originates from a study of T cell responses to AZD1222 COVID-19 vaccine listed by TCRdb under 2021. Looking at the study overall: A total of 233 trial participants underwent TCR sequencing, of whom 200 to 220 had received two doses of AZD1222 and around 26 had received two doses of the MenACWY control vaccine. Trial participants were enrolled by age into subgroups of 18-55, 56-69 and 70-plus years, and roughly 150, 30 and 60 TCR-sequenced participants, respectively, were included in these subgroups.

According to the study, the label for this sample's time point signals: baseline before first vaccination. This specimen's treatment or condition label, interpreted: meningococcal conjugate vaccine given as trial control. Samples from vaccinated people were obtained from the UK trials COV001 and COV002, which included a single-blind randomized controlled phase 2/3 trial of AZD1222 (ChAdOx1 nCoV-19) in healthy adults. Trial participant PBMC samples were collected at day 0 and day 28 after the second dose for TCRbeta chain sequencing. The CDR3 covers 14 residues, taking in both the cysteine and the phenylalanine. Kept here is only the CDR3 DNA, which spans 42 bases and is read in frame from base 1. From a lookup of the germline V gene, CDR1 and CDR2 are SGHRS and YFSETQ. V and J are truncated by 4 bases and 2 bases respectively, leaving an intervening sequence of 12 bases. The CDR3 regions of human TCRbeta chains were subjected to immunosequencing. Regarding the original processing steps: TCRs in the repertoires were matched against a reference library of SARS-CoV-2-specific TCRs that had been generated with the MIRA antigen-specificity platform. Breadth was defined as the fraction of unique TCRs that were SARS-CoV-2-associated. Depth was defined as the fraction of total T cells that were SARS-CoV-2-associated. Using the MIRA data, every spike-specific TCR was mapped to the spike region that the TCR reacted to and assigned to either a CD4 or a CD8 class. Log10-transformed breadth and depth values were compared by one-way ANOVA with Sidak's multiple comparisons tests. TCRdb took over this immuneACCESS table, retaining in-frame rearrangements with V and J assigned. Such tables are incomplete; in checked studies, under half of the missing clones stem from an unresolved V gene, and the remainder is unexplained. V and J calls and clone size come straight from that table; D and trimming were deduced from the DNA. This sample lists 140,000 to 150,000 clones; about nine tenths were detected once. Together, the top ten hold approximately 2.7% of the sample.

Overall study outcomes, separate from this receptor: No day 14 peak-response samples were available, so repertoires were characterized only after the peak T cell response. The vaccine-associated CD4 TCRs covered the entire spike protein, and the dominant responses fell in regions 160-218 and 743-854. Spike-specific TCR breadth and depth rose significantly after two AZD1222 doses compared with day 0 and with MenACWY recipients. Conclusions about previously exposed vaccinees were limited because only six AZD1222 recipients were SARS-CoV-2 seropositive at baseline. The 56-69-year group was small, and its depth increase did not reach significance, likely because of low power. Reportedly, almost half of the unique spike-specific TCRs recognized epitopes lying outside the regions that are mutated in the B.1.351 and B.1.1.7 variants. Participants were mostly white British, with more females than males. The authors suggested clonal diversity may have been underestimated.

On this clone itself: Which antigen it targets is not known. No base quality values were provided; no much bigger clone lies one nucleotide off.

Here the chain combines TRBV5-1 and TRBJ1-1; TRBD1 is a weak D gene call, 6 bases matching. This TCR was sampled from an adult in good health. Sequencing used peripheral blood, obtained on day 0 of MenACWY control vaccination. The DNA is TGCGCCAGCAGCCAAGCGACAGGTAACACTGAAGCTTTCTTT. Protein translation: CASSQATGNTEAFF.